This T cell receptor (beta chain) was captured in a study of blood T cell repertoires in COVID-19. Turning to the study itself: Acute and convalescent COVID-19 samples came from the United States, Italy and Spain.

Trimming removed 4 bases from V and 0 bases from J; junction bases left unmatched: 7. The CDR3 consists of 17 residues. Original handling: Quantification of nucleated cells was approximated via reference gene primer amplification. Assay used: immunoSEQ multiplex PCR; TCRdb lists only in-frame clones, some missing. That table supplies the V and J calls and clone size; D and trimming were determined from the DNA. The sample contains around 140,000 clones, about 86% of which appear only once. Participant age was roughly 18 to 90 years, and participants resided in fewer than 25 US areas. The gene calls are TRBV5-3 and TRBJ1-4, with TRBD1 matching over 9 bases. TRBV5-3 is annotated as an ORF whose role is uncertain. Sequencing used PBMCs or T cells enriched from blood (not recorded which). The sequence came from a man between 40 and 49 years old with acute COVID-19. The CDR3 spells CARSRDRVGTTNEKLFF. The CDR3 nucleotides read TGTGCCAGAAGCCGGGACAGGGTGGGGACAACTAATGAAAAACTGTTTTTT.